This entry concerns a single T cell receptor beta chain. Its specificity is unknown. These data originate in a study of human T cells and chemical hapten exposure. The CDR3 consists of 13 residues. CDR1 is SGHNT, CDR2 YYREEE, per germline (reference sequence). V was trimmed by 0 bases and J by 3 bases, leaving 6 bases between them. A single record per CDR3 protein comes from TCRdb applying MiXCR to the RACE reads. The sample lists under 200,000 distinct CDR3 sequences, more than 12% occurring once. Whole-study results and caveats: Counts of TCRs expanded at PT1 correlated positively with patch test score. With regard to DPC sensitization, TCRs above 1 in 1000 frequency did not change. Expanded TCRs were compared with controls, and the expanded TCRs formed significantly more large CDR3 similarity clusters.

Time point given: patch test 1, 2 weeks after DPC sensitization. The treatment was: therapeutic diphenylcyclopropenone sensitization with weekly scalp DPC. The sample here was whole blood, taken in connection with sensitization to the hapten diphenylcyclopropenone (DPC). This chain joins TRBV5-4 and TRBJ1-2, with D perhaps TRBD1 (6 bases). This receptor was identified in a woman between 25 and 40 years old with alopecia areata. Some clones in this sample may be carry-over from other donors' samples. The CDR3 loop is CASSLGGHYGYTF. The CDR3 coding sequence is TGTGCCAGCAGCTTGGGGGGGCACTATGGCTACACCTTC.